The next 15 T cell receptor beta chains were all read from a single sample in a study of graft-versus-host responses after intestinal transplantation. The table came from immunoSEQ multiplex PCR; TCRdb's copy has only in-frame clones and leaves some out. This table has some 100,000 clones, roughly 93% appearing once. The antigens for these receptors are not known. This material consisted of unstimulated CD8+ T cells sorted from spleen or lymph node cells, taken before transplant. The receptors were gathered from a human donor who was the organ donor for an intestinal transplant.

The chain carries TRBV6-4 and TRBJ2-1; D may be TRBD1 (6 bases). CDR1 MRHNA and CDR2 SNTAGT come from the germline V gene. The V and J ends lost 3 bases and 6 bases respectively, with 15 bases between them. The CDR3 totals 15 residues. The CDR3: CASSEKGDVSNEQFF. CDR3 coding DNA: TGTGCCAGCAGTGAAAAGGGGGACGTGAGCAATGAGCAGTTCTTC.

The V gene is TRBV6-5, the J gene TRBJ1-1, with a tentative D call TRBD1 (5 bases). Germline V gene sequence: CDR1 MNHEY, CDR2 SVGAGI. The CDR3 is 14 residues long. V lost 10 bases to trimming and J lost 1 base, with 16 bases between them. CDR3 nucleotide sequence: TGTGCCACCTCCCTAGGGGTGCCGAACACTGAAGCTTTCTTT. Protein product: CATSLGVPNTEAFF.

This clone has more than one count but fewer than ten. The V and J genes are TRBV27 and TRBJ2-3; D may be TRBD2 (5 bases). The V gene lost 2 bases and the J gene lost 5 bases, with 5 bases spanning the gap. The length of the CDR3 is 12 residues. CDR1 is MNHEY and CDR2 is SMNVEV in the germline V gene (reference sequence). The CDR3 nucleotides are TGTGCCAGCAGTTTAGGAGGAGATACGCAGTATTTT. This translates into CASSLGGDTQYF.

The rearrangement joins TRBV19 to TRBJ2-1, with 8 bases matching TRBD2. Germline V CDR1 and CDR2: LNHDA, SQIVND (reference sequence). The CDR3 is made up of 12 amino acids. With V trimmed by 7 bases and J by 8 bases, 4 bases remained unmatched. The CDR3 DNA reads as TGTGCCAGTACCTCGGGGGGGGATGAGCAGTTCTTC. Translation: CASTSGGDEQFF.

The chain is built from TRBV28 and TRBJ2-3, with 13 nucleotides matching TRBD2. CDR3 size: 18 residues. CDR1 and CDR2 (germline): MDHEN, SYDVKM. V dropped 3 bases and J dropped 3; count of bases not matched to a gene: 9. CDR3 sequence reads: CASSFGPLTSGRTDTQYF. The CDR3 DNA follows: TGTGCCAGCAGTTTTGGCCCCCTGACTAGCGGGAGGACAGATACGCAGTATTTT.

The chain uses TRBV4-3 and TRBJ2-7; TRBD2 might be the D (6 bases). The germline V and J ends were trimmed by 4 bases and 2 bases, with 15 bases remaining between them. This CDR3 has 15 residues. Germline assignment: CDR1 LGHNA and CDR2 YSLEER. The CDR3 sequence: CASSPAMGRTYEQYF. In nucleotides, the CDR3 is TGCGCCAGCAGCCCCGCGATGGGGAGGACCTACGAGCAGTACTTC.

The chain couples TRBV29-1 to TRBJ2-5, with D uncertain. Germline V lookup: CDR1 SQVTM, CDR2 ANQGSEA. The CDR3 loop spans 14 amino acids. Trimming took off 6 bases at V and 5 bases at J, with 19 bases between the two ends. CDR3 residues: CSVPRDITGETQYF. CDR3 DNA sequence: TGCAGCGTGCCACGTGACATCACCGGCGAGACCCAGTACTTC.

The CDR3 reads CASTPTSGIGMNTEAFF. Here the CDR3 DNA reads TGTGCCAGTACCCCGACAAGTGGTATCGGCATGAACACTGAAGCTTTCTTT. The gene calls are TRBV19 and TRBJ1-1; unclear D gene. Trimming shortened V by 7 bases and J by 0 bases, and 21 bases separated the two germline ends. CDR3 length equals 17 residues. Germline assignment: CDR1 LNHDA and CDR2 SQIVND (reference sequence).

A single count supports this clone. The chain carries TRBV4-1 and TRBJ2-7; unclear D gene. Trimming stripped 0 bases from V and 3 bases from J, with 15 bases between. The germline V gene encodes CDR1 MGHRA and CDR2 YSYEKL. This CDR3 comprises 16 residues. CDR3 DNA: TGCGCCAGCAGCCAAGATCAAGAACTCCCGCTCTACGAGCAGTACTTC. Residues: CASSQDQELPLYEQYF.

This chain connects TRBV27 to TRBJ2-6; 7 bases line up with TRBD2. Germline V gene lookup returns CDR1 MNHEY and CDR2 SMNVEV (reference sequence). The J segment lost 0 bases and the V segment lost 3 bases, leaving 5 bases of the junction unmatched. The CDR3 consists of 17 residues. Here the CDR3 DNA reads TGTGCCAGCAGTTTTAATTGGGGGGGCTCTGGGGCCAACGTCCTGACTTTC. Amino acids: CASSFNWGGSGANVLTF.

This clone was picked up a small number of times. The chain has TRBV5-6 and TRBJ1-1; D gene uncertain. CDR3 length: 13 amino acids. Germline CDR1 is SGHDT and CDR2 is YYEEEE. The germline V and J ends were trimmed by 2 bases and 5 bases, with 10 bases remaining between them. CDR3 DNA sequence: TGTGCCAGCAGCTTTGTTGGAGGGACTGAAGCTTTCTTT. Residues: CASSFVGGTEAFF.

This clone was counted once. The V call is TRBV7-9, the J call TRBJ1-2; the D gene is possibly TRBD1 (6 bases). The CDR3 length is 16 residues. V lost 1 base and J lost 4, with 16 bases in between. CDR1 is SEHNR, CDR2 FQNEAQ, per germline (reference sequence). Here the CDR3 DNA reads TGTGCCAGCAGCTTAGGGGGAGGGGGGGGCTCCTATGGCTACACCTTC. The encoded protein is CASSLGGGGGSYGYTF.

The CDR3 loop reads CASSQEAAAGSGKGLYF. The CDR3 coding sequence is TGCGCCAGCAGCCAAGAGGCCGCGGCCGGGAGTGGTAAGGGCCTGTACTTC. The genes are TRBV4-3 and TRBJ2-7, with D possibly being TRBD2 (6 bases). Germline CDR1 LGHNA, CDR2 YSLEER. This CDR3 region has 17 residues. V lost 0 bases and J lost 12, with 27 bases in between.

The rearrangement uses TRBV5-1 and TRBJ2-7, with D tentatively TRBD1 (5 bases). This CDR3 spans 11 amino acids. V was pared by 2 bases and J by 5 bases, with 5 bases between. CDR1 and CDR2 from the germline V gene are SGHRS and YFSETQ. As DNA, the CDR3 is TGCGCCAGCAGCTTCAGGGACGAGCAGTACTTC. As protein: CASSFRDEQYF.

This chain joins TRBV12-1 and TRBJ2-3; TRBD2 is taken as the D call from the table, unchecked against the DNA. TRBV12-1 corresponds to a pseudogene. The CDR3 runs to 12 residues. CDR3 sequence: CANRGSTDTQYF. CDR3 DNA sequence: TGTGCCAATCGGGGTAGCACAGATACGCAGTATTTT.